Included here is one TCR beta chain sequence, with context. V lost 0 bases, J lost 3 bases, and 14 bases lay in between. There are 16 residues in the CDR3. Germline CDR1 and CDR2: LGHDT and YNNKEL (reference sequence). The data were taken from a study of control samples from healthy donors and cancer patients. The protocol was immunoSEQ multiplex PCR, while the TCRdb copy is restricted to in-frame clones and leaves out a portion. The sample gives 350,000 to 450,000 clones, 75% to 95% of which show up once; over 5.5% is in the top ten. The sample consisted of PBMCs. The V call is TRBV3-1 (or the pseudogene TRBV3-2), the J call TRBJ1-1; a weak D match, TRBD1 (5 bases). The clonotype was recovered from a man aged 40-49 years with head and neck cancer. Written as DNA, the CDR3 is TGTGCCAGCAGCCAAGATGGGGGTTCGGGGTACACTGAAGCTTTCTTT. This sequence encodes CASSQDGGSGYTEAFF.